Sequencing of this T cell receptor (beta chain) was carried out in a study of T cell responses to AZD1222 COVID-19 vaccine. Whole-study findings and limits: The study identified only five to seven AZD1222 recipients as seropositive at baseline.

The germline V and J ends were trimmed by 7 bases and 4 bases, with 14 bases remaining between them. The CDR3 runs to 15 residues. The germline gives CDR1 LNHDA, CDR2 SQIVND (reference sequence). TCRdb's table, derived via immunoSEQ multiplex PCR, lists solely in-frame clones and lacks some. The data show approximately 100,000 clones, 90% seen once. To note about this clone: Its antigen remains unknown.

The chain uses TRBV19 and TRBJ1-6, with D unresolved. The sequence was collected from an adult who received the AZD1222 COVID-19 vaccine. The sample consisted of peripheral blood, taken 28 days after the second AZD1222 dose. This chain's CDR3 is CASTATDYYNSPLHF. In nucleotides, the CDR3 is TGTGCCAGTACGGCAACGGACTATTATAATTCACCCCTCCACTTT.